A single sample gave rise to the 4 T cell receptor beta chains below, sequenced in a study of response to subunit inactivated influenza vaccine. TCRdb passed the RT-PCR reads through MiXCR, listing each CDR3 protein once. The sample shows roughly 700,000 distinct CDR3 sequences, 15% to 17% of them seen only once. Here the sequenced sample was PBMCs from blood, taken roughly 12 days after vaccination. Receptors were obtained from a man in his fifties or sixties who received an inactivated influenza vaccine.

The CDR3 region has the DNA TGTGCCGTCCAAGAGACCCAGTACTTC. Translated: CAVQETQYF. The rearrangement links TRBV6-1 to TRBJ2-5; D uncertain. This CDR3 comprises 9 residues. Trimming took off 11 bases at V and 1 base at J, with 2 bases between the two ends. From germline, CDR1 is MNHNS and CDR2 SASEGT.

CDR3 protein: CASSPVGLNIQYF. The CDR3 bases are TGTGCCAGCAGCCCCGTCGGGTTAAACATTCAGTACTTC. The J gene is TRBJ2-4, the V gene TRBV5-6; no clear D gene. This CDR3 spans 13 amino acids. Germline lookup yields CDR1 SGHDT and CDR2 YYEEEE. The V end was cut by 4 bases, the J end by 6 bases, with 11 bases between.

This chain uses TRBV30 with TRBJ2-7; D uncertain. The CDR3 has 12 residues. Looked up from germline, CDR1 is GTSNPN and CDR2 is SVGIG (reference sequence). Trimming stripped 1 base from V and 2 bases from J, with 6 bases between. DNA of the CDR3: TGTGCCTGGAGTGGGCTCGCCTACGAGCAGTACTTC. Its translation: CAWSGLAYEQYF.

The V call is TRBV29-1, the J call TRBJ1-2; D is unresolved. CDR1 is SQVTM, CDR2 ANQGSEA, per germline. CDR3 length: 13 amino acids. V lost 3 bases, J lost 8 bases, and 16 bases lay in between. The CDR3 DNA reads as TGCAGCGTTGAGATGGTCCCTTTTGGAGGCTACACCTTC. Protein sequence: CSVEMVPFGGYTF. Based on the CDR3 plus reference TRBV29-1 and TRBJ1-2, the full variable domain is SAVISQKPSRDICQRGTSLTIQCQVDSQVTMMFWYRQQPGQSLTLIATANQGSEATYESGFVIDKFPISRPNLTFSTLTVSNMSPEDSSIYLCSVEMVPFGGYTFGSGTRLTVV.